Listed here is a single T cell receptor (beta chain). This clonotype was observed many times. This receptor's antigen is unknown. Base-call qualities are not available, and no considerably larger clone is one nucleotide away. The data were produced on an Illumina HiSeq 2500. Quantitative 5'-RACE with molecular barcodes was used to prepare TCR beta libraries. For the original study's pipeline: To identify disease-linked TCR variants, a new computational method was used, one built on a probabilistic model of VDJ rearrangement. In TCRdb, the public reads were trimmed at Q25 with fastp and aligned with MiXCR, with productive beta chains retained. Rows merge per CDR3 protein into single entries with the most common DNA and genes. These V and J calls rely on TCRdb rather than the paper's analysis. A total of approximately 240,000 distinct CDR3 sequences appear in this sample, about 11% of them only once. Clones ranked in the top ten supply 2.6% of the sample.

The data stem from a study of CD8 T cells in ankylosing spondylitis (dated by TCRdb to about 2017). In terms of the full investigation: To find TCR variants linked to disease, the study profiled T cell receptor beta repertoires in ankylosing spondylitis patients and healthy donors. Peripheral blood samples were taken, and synovial fluid was additionally collected from ankylosing spondylitis patients. In total, the full study cohort was made up of about 110 healthy donors and 25 ankylosing spondylitis patients.

The CDR3 numbers 18 residues from cysteine through phenylalanine. Just the 54-base CDR3 DNA is kept, in frame starting at base 1. The germline V and J ends show losses of 0 bases and 5 bases respectively, and no gene match explains 9 bases of the junction. CDR1 LNHNV and CDR2 YYDKDF were looked up in the germline V gene (reference sequence). Results and caveats for the whole study, not just this receptor: The disease-linked clones were reported as significantly enriched in matched synovial fluid samples from ankylosing spondylitis patients. The disease-linked clones showed a CD8+ phenotype and occurred at relatively low frequencies in peripheral blood. A TCR beta motif made up of fewer than 10 highly homologous amino acid variants appeared to be characteristic of blood from ankylosing spondylitis patients. Some of the motif variants had been reported before in the synovial fluid and blood of reactive arthritis patients, a finding that suggests common disease-initiation mechanisms.

In this chain, TRBV15 is recombined with TRBJ2-2; TRBD2 fits 10 bases in the junction. The sequencing input was blood, either unsorted or a sorted T cell fraction (not recorded which). The clonotype was recovered from a male donor with ankylosing spondylitis or in good health (not recorded which). The bases read TGTGCCACCAGCAGAGATGGTCTAGCGGGAGCCTCTACCGGGGAGCTGTTTTTT. It codes for CATSRDGLAGASTGELFF.